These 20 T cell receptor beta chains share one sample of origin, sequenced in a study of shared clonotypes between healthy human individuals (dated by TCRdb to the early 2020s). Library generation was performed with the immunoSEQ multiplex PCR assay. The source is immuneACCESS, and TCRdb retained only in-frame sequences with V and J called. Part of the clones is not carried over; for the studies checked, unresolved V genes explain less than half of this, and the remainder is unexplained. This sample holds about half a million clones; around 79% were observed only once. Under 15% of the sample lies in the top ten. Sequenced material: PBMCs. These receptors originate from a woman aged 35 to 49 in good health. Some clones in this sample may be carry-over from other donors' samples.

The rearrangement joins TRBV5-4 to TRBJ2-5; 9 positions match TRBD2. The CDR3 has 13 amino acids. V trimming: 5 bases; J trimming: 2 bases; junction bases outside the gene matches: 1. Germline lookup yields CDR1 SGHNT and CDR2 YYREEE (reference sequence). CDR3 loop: CASRTSGQETQYF. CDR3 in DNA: TGTGCCAGCAGAACTAGCGGGCAAGAGACCCAGTACTTC.

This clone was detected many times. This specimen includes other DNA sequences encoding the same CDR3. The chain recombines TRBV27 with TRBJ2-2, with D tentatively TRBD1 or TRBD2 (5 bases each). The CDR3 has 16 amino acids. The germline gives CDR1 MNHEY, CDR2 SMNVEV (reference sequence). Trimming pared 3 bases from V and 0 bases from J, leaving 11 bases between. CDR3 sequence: CASSFSGTANTGELFF. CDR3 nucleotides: TGTGCCAGCAGTTTTTCCGGGACGGCGAACACCGGGGAGCTGTTTTTT.

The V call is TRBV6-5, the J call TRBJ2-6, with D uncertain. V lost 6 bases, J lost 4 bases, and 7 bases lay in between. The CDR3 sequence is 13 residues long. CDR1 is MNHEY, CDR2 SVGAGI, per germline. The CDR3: CASRPYGANVLTF. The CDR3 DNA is TGTGCCAGCAGACCCTACGGGGCCAACGTCCTGACTTTC.

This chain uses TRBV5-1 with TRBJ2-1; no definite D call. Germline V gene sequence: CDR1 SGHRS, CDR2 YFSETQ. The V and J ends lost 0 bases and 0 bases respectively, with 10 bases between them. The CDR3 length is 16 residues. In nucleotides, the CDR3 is TGCGCCAGCAGCTTGGCCGGATTGAGCTCCTACAATGAGCAGTTCTTC. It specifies CASSLAGLSSYNEQFF.

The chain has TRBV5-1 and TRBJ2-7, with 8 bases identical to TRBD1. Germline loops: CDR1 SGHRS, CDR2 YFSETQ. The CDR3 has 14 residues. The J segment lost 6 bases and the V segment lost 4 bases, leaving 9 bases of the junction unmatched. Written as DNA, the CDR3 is TGCGCCAGCAGCGCGGGACAGGTGGCGGGCGAGCAGTACTTC. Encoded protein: CASSAGQVAGEQYF.

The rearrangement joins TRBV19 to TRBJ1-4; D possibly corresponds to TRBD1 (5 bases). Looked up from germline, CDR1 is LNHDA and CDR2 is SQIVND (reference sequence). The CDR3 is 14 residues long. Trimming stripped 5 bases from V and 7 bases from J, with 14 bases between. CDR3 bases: TGTGCCAGTAGTCCTGGGGGTCGAAGTGAAAAACTGTTTTTT. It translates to CASSPGGRSEKLFF.

This CDR3 reads CASSLGGSYNEQFF. The CDR3 DNA sequence: TGCGCCAGCAGTTTGGGCGGGAGTTACAATGAGCAGTTCTTC. The V gene is TRBV10-2, the J gene TRBJ2-1; 7 nucleotides match TRBD2. After removal of 5 bases from V and 4 bases from J, the junction contained 5 bases not matched to a gene. CDR3 length equals 14 residues. Germline assignment: CDR1 WSHSY and CDR2 SAAADI.

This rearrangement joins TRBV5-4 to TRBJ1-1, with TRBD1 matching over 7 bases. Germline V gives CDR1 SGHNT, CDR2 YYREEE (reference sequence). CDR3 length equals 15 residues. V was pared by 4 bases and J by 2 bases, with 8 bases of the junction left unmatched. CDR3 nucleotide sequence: TGTGCCAGCAGCCCCCGGGGACAGACTAACACTGAAGCTTTCTTT. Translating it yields CASSPRGQTNTEAFF. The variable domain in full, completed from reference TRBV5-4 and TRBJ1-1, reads ETGVTQSPTHLIKTRGQQVTLRCSSQSGHNTVSWYQQALGQGPQFIFQYYREEENGRGNFPPRFSGLQFPNYSSELNVNALELDDSALYLCASSPRGQTNTEAFFGQGTRLTVV.

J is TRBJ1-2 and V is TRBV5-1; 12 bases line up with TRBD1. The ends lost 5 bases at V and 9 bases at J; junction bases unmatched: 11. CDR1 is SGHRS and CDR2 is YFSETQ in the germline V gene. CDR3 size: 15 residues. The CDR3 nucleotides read TGCGCCAGCAGACTCCCGGGACAGGGGGCAAATCGCTACACCTTC. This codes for CASRLPGQGANRYTF.

In DNA, the CDR3 is TGTGCCAGCTCACTTCGGACCGGATCTGGCGCAGATACGCAGTATTTT. Translation gives CASSLRTGSGADTQYF. The chain carries TRBV18 and TRBJ2-3, with D unresolved. With 4 bases removed from V and 4 bases from J, the gap between germline ends came to 18 bases. This CDR3 comprises 16 residues. The V gene's germline CDR1 is KGHSH and CDR2 LQKENI.

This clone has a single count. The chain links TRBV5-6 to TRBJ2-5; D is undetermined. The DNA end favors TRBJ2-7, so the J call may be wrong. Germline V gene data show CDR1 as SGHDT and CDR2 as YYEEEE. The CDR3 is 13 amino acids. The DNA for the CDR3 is TGTGCCAGCAGCCCAAGTCATTCCTACGAGCAGTACTTC. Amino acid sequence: CASSPSHSYEQYF.

The CDR3 loop reads CASSFSDRVGEQFF. The DNA of the CDR3 is TGCGCCAGCAGCTTTTCCGACAGGGTCGGTGAGCAGTTCTTC. The V call is TRBV5-1, the J call TRBJ2-1; 7 bases align to TRBD1. Germline V lookup: CDR1 SGHRS, CDR2 YFSETQ. V lost 2 bases to trimming and J lost 9 bases; unmatched junction nucleotides: 8. CDR3 length: 14 residues.

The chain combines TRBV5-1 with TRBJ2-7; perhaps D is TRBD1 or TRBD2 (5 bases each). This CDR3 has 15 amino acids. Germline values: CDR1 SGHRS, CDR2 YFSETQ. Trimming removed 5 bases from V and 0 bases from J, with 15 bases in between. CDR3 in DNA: TGCGCCAGCAGAGTTCGGGACGGCCGCTCCTACGAGCAGTACTTC. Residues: CASRVRDGRSYEQYF.

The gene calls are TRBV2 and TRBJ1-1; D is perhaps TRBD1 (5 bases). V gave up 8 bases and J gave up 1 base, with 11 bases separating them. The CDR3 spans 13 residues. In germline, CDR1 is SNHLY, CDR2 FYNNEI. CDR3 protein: CASGADPNTEAFF. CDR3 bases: TGTGCCAGCGGGGCAGACCCGAACACTGAAGCTTTCTTT.

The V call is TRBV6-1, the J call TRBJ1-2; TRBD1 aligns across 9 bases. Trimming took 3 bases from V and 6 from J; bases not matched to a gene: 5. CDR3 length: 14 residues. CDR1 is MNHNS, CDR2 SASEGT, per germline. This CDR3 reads CASSDRGDRDGYTF. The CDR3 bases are TGTGCCAGCAGTGACCGTGGGGACAGGGATGGCTACACCTTC.

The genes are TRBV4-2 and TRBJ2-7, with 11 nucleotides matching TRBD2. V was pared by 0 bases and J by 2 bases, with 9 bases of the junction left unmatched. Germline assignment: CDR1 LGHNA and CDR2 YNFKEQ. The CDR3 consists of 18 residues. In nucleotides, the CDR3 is TGTGCCAGCAGCCAAGAGTCCCCTACTAGCGGGGGAACCTACGAGCAGTACTTC. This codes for CASSQESPTSGGTYEQYF.

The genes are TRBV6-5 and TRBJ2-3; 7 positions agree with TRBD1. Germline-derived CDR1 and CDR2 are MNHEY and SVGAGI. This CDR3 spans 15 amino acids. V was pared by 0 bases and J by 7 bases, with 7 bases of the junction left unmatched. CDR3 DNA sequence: TGTGCCAGCAGTTACTCGACAGGGACAGTGTATACGCAGTATTTT. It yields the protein CASSYSTGTVYTQYF.

CDR3 sequence: CASSLGRGWDQPQHF. The CDR3 region has the DNA TGTGCCAGCAGTTTAGGCAGGGGGTGGGATCAGCCCCAGCATTTT. This rearrangement joins TRBV27 to TRBJ1-5; 7 bases map to TRBD1. The CDR3 has 15 amino acids. The trim removed 2 bases at V and 5 bases at J, leaving 6 bases unmatched. Germline lookup yields CDR1 MNHEY and CDR2 SMNVEV (reference sequence).

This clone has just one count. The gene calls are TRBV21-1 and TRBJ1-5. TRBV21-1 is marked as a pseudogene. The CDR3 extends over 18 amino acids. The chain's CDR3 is CAVTPRAGLGVRDQPQHF. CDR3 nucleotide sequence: TGTGCCGTGACCCCACGGGCAGGGCTGGGAGTAAGGGATCAGCCCCAGCATTTT.

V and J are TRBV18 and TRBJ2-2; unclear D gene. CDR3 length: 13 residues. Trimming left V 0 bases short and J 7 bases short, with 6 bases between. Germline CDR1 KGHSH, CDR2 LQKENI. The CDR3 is CASSPPGYGELFF. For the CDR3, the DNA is TGTGCCAGCTCACCACCGGGGTACGGGGAGCTGTTTTTT.